The sample holds many counts of the clone carrying this TCR beta chain. CDR3 length equals 16 residues. Germline V gene lookup returns CDR1 ENHRY and CDR2 SYGVKD. Unmatched junction bases numbered 12, after V lost 4 bases and J lost 3 bases. Each CDR3 protein is one row after TCRdb ran MiXCR on the RT-PCR reads. The repertoire holds around 700,000 distinct CDR3 sequences, with over 12% as singletons. J is TRBJ2-7 and V is TRBV10-3, with 7 bases that match TRBD1. The specimen was memory CD4+ T cells from blood. This receptor was taken from a female donor in good health, serving as a healthy control. The CDR3 DNA is TGTGCCATCAGTGGATCCGGGACAGAGCTCGTCTACGAGCAGTACTTC. Protein product: CAISGSGTELVYEQYF.